This T cell receptor beta chain was identified during a study of blood T cell repertoires in COVID-19. Whole-study context: There were acute and convalescent COVID-19 samples, and they came from the United States, Italy and Spain. PBMCs, B-cell-depleted T cells, or T cells were the source of the cDNA or gDNA that made up the material.

Seattle enrolled patients during active infection and tracked them longitudinally. Method: immunoSEQ multiplex PCR; TCRdb's copy keeps in-frame clones and lacks some. Of hundreds of thousands of clones listed, around 81% are singletons. V gave up 2 bases and J gave up 0 bases, with 5 bases separating them. CDR3 length: 14 amino acids. Germline CDR1 reads MNHEY; CDR2 reads SVGAGI. The specimen sequenced was peripheral blood. The gene calls are TRBV6-5 and TRBJ1-3, with D unresolved. This TCR derives from a woman older than 75 with COVID-19, enrolled during active disease. The CDR3 region is CASSYTGSGNTIYF. CDR3 nucleotide sequence: TGTGCCAGCAGTTACACCGGCTCTGGAAACACCATATATTTT.